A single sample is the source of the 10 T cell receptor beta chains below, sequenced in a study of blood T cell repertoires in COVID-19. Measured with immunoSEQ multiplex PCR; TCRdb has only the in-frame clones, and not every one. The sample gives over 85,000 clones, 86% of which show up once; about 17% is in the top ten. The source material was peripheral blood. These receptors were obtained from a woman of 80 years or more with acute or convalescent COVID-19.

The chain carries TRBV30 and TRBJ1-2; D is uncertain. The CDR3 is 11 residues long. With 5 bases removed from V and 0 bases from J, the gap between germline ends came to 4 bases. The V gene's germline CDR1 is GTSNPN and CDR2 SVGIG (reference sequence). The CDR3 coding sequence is TGTGCCTGGGGGCCTAACTATGGCTACACCTTC. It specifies CAWGPNYGYTF.

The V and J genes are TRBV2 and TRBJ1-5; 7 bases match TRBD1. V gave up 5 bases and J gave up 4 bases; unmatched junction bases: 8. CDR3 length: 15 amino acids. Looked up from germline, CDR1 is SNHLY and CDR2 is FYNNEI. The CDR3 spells CASSWPGGVNQPQHF. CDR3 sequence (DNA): TGTGCCAGCAGTTGGCCAGGGGGTGTTAATCAGCCCCAGCATTTT.

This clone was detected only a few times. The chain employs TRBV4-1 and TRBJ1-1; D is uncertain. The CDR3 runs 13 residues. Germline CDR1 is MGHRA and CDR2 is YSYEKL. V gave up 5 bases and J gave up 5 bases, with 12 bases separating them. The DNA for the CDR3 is TGCGCCAGCAGCATGTGGCCCGCTACTGAAGCTTTCTTT. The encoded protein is CASSMWPATEAFF.

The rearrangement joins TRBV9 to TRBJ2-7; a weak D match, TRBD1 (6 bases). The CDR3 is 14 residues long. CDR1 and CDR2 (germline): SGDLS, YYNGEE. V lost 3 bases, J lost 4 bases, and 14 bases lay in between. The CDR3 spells CASSATGLSYEQYF. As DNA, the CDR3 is TGTGCCAGCAGCGCTACAGGGTTGTCTTACGAGCAGTACTTC.

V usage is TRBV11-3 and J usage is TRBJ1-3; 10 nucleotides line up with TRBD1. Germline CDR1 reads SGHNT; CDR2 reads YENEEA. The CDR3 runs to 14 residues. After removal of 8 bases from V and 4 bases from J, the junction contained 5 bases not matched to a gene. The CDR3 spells CASSGTGVGNTIYF. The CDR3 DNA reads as TGTGCCAGCTCCGGGACAGGGGTCGGAAACACCATATATTTT.

The CDR3 coding sequence is TGTGCCAGCGATACCGTCGAAGGACATAATCAGCCCCAGCATTTT. It encodes CASDTVEGHNQPQHF. The gene calls are TRBV28 and TRBJ1-5; TRBD1 might be the D (5 bases). V was pared by 8 bases and J by 4 bases, with 18 bases between. Looked up from germline, CDR1 is MDHEN and CDR2 is SYDVKM. CDR3 length: 15 amino acids.

This CDR3 reads CASRGTGVDGNTIYF. The CDR3 DNA is TGTGCCAGCAGAGGAACGGGGGTCGATGGAAACACCATATATTTT. The chain recombines TRBV6-6 with TRBJ1-3; perhaps TRBD1 as D (5 bases). Germline lookup yields CDR1 MNHNY and CDR2 SVGAGI (reference sequence). The V end was cut by 6 bases, the J end by 3 bases, with 15 bases between. This CDR3 region has 15 residues.

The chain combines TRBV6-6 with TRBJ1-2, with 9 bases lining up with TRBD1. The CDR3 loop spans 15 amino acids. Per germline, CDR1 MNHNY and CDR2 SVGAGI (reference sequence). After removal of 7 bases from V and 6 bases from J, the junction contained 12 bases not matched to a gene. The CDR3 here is CASTQGGQGVNGYTF. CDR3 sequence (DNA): TGTGCCAGCACCCAAGGGGGACAGGGAGTAAATGGCTACACCTTC.

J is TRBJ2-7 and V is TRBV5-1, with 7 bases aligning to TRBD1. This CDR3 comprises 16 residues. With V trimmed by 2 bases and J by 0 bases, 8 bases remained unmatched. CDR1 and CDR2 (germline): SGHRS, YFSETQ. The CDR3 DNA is TGCGCCAGCAGCTTAGGGACAGCGTTAATCTCCTACGAGCAGTACTTC. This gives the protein CASSLGTALISYEQYF.

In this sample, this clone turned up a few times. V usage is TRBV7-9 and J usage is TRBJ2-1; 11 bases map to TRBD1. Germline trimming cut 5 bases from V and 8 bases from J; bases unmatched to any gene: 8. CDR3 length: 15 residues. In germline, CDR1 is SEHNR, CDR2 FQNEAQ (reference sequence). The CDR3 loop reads CASSLRTGGDDEQFF. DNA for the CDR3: TGTGCCAGCAGCCTTCGGACAGGGGGCGACGATGAGCAGTTCTTC.